This record looks at one TCR beta chain sequence and its context. Its antigen remains unknown. Trimming took off 1 base at V and 1 base at J, with 11 bases between the two ends. This CDR3 has 16 amino acids. Germline V gives CDR1 SEHNR, CDR2 FQNEAQ (reference sequence). The sorted Tregs were CD4+CD25+CD127-/low cells. From the 5' RACE reads, TCRdb called clonotypes with MiXCR, one entry per CDR3 protein. The repertoire includes 52,000 or so distinct CDR3 sequences, roughly 20% of them detected once, and under 3.5% sits in the top ten. Regarding the study as a whole: Greatest tumor Treg TCR overlap was with tumor naive CD4+ cells. The larger cohort examined one V-J beta rearrangement, not whole repertoires.

The chain couples TRBV7-9 to TRBJ2-1; no definite D call. The receptor's source is a female donor with breast cancer. The source material was tumor-infiltrating Tregs sorted from the breast tumor. The CDR3 is CASSLVSGISYNEQFF. The CDR3, as DNA: TGTGCCAGCAGCTTAGTTTCAGGAATATCCTACAATGAGCAGTTCTTC.